Listed here is a single T cell receptor beta chain. This sample is drawn from a study of blood T cell repertoires in COVID-19. Study-level background: Spain, Italy and the United States supplied samples that represented acute and convalescent COVID-19. From T cells, B-cell-depleted T cells, or PBMCs came the material, which was cDNA or gDNA.

The CDR3 spans 14 residues. Germline CDR1 reads SGHNT; CDR2 reads YYREEE (reference sequence). V was clipped by 0 bases and J by 4 bases; unmatched bases: 1. Original handling: Using reference gene primer amplification, nucleated cell counts were estimated. Here immunoSEQ multiplex PCR was the method, and the copy in TCRdb shows in-frame clones only, minus some. Clonal size and the V and J genes are those of that table, whereas D and trimming came from the DNA. The data hold tens of thousands of clones, with around 90% observed a single time. This TCR derives from a man between 45 and 60 years old with acute or convalescent COVID-19. Source material: peripheral blood. The chain carries TRBV5-4 and TRBJ1-2; the match to TRBD1 covers 9 bases. DNA of the CDR3: TGTGCCAGCAGCTTGGGACAGGGGGGCTATGGCTACACCTTC. Translated: CASSLGQGGYGYTF.